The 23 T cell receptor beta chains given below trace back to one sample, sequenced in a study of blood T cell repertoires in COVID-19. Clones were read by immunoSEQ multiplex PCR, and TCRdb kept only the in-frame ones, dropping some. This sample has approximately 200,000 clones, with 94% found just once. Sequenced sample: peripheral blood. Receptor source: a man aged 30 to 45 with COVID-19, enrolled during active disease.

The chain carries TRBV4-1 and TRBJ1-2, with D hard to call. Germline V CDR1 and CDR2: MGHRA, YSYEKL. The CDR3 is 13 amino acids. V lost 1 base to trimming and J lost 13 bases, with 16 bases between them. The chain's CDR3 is CASSQADSWSLTF. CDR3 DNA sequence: TGCGCCAGCAGCCAAGCGGACTCCTGGTCGCTCACCTTC.

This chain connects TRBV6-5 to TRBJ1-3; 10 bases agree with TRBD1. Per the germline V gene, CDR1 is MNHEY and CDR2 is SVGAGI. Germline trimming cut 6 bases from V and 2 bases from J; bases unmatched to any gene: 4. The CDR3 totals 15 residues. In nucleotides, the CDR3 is TGTGCCAGCAGCTACGGGACAGGGGCTGGAAACACCATATATTTT. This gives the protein CASSYGTGAGNTIYF.

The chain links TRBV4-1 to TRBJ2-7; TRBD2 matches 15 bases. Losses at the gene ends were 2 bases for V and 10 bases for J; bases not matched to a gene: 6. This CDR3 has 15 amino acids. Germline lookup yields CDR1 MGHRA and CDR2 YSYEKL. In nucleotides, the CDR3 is TGCGCCAGCAGCCAATCGGGACTAGCGGGGGGCGGACAGTACTTC. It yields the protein CASSQSGLAGGGQYF.

The CDR3 reads CASSLGQISVVGYTF. The CDR3 DNA sequence: TGCGCCAGCAGCTTAGGACAGATCTCTGTGGTTGGCTACACCTTC. This sequence joins TRBV5-1 and TRBJ1-2; D possibly corresponds to TRBD1 (6 bases). V lost 2 bases to trimming and J lost 7 bases, with 18 bases between them. Germline-derived CDR1 and CDR2 are SGHRS and YFSETQ. The CDR3 sequence is 15 residues long.

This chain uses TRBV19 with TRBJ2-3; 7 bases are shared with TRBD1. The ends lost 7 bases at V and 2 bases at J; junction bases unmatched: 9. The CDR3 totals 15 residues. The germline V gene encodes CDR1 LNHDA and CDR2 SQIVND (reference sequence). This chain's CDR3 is CASTPGTALTDTQYF. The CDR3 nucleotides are TGTGCCAGTACACCCGGGACAGCCCTCACAGATACGCAGTATTTT.

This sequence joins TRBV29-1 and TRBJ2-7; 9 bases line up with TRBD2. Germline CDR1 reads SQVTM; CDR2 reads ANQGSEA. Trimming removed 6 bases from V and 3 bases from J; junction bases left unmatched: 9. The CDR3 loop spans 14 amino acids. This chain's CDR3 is CSVYQGGGGYEQYF. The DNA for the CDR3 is TGCAGCGTGTATCAGGGCGGGGGGGGCTACGAGCAGTACTTC.

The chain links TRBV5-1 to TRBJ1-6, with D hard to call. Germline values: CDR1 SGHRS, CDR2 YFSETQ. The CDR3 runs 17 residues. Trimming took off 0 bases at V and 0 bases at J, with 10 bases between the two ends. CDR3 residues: CASSLASGDSYNSPLHF. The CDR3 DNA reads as TGCGCCAGCAGCTTGGCCAGCGGAGACTCCTATAATTCACCCCTCCACTTT.

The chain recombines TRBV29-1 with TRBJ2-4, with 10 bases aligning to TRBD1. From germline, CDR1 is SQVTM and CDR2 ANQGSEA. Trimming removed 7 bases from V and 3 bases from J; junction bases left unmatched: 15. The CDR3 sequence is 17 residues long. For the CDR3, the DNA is TGCAGCGCTGCCATATTCCGGGACAGGGGAAACAAAAACATTCAGTACTTC. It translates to CSAAIFRDRGNKNIQYF. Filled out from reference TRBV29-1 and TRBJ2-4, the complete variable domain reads SAVISQKPSRDICQRGTSLTIQCQVDSQVTMMFWYRQQPGQSLTLIATANQGSEATYESGFVIDKFPISRPNLTFSTLTVSNMSPEDSSIYLCSAAIFRDRGNKNIQYFGAGTRLSVL.

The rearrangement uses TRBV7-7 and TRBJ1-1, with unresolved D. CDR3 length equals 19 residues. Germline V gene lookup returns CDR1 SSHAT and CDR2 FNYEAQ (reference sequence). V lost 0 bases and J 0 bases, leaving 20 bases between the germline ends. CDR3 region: CASSLAPSPSRYMNTEAFF. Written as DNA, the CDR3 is TGTGCCAGCAGCTTAGCGCCGAGCCCCTCGAGGTACATGAACACTGAAGCTTTCTTT.

The CDR3 loop is CASSFNTGTEAFF. CDR3 nucleotide sequence: TGCGCCAGCAGCTTTAATACAGGGACTGAAGCTTTCTTT. The gene calls are TRBV5-1 and TRBJ1-1, with a possible D match to TRBD1 (6 bases). Germline CDR1 reads SGHRS; CDR2 reads YFSETQ. Trimming left V 2 bases short and J 5 bases short, with 10 bases between. The CDR3 is 13 amino acids.

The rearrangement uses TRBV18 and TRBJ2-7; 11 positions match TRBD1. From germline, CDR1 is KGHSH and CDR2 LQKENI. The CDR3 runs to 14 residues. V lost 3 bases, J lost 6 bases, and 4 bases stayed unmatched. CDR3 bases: TGTGCCAGCTCACCGGGACAGGGGGGCTCCGAGCAGTACTTC. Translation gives CASSPGQGGSEQYF.

CDR3 bases: TGTGCCAGCAGTGAAGCAGGGGGCGCCAACTATGGCTACACCTTC. It codes for CASSEAGGANYGYTF. The V call is TRBV6-1, the J call TRBJ1-2, with 7 bases fitting TRBD1. The CDR3 length is 15 residues. Germline CDR1 MNHNS, CDR2 SASEGT. V gave up 0 bases and J gave up 2 bases; unmatched junction bases: 3.

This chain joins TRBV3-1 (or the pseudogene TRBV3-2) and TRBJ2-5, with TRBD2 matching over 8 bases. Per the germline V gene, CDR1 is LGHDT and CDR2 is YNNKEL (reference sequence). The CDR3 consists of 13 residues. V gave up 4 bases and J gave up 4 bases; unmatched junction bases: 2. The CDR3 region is CASSPGLGETQYF. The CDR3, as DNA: TGTGCCAGCAGCCCGGGACTAGGAGAGACCCAGTACTTC.

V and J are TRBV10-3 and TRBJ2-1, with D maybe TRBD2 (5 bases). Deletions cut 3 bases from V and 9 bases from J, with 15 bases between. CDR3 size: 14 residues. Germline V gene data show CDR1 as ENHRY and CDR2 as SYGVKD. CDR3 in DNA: TGTGCCATCAGTGAAGGAGGACTTTATTCTGAGCAGTTCTTC. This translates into CAISEGGLYSEQFF.

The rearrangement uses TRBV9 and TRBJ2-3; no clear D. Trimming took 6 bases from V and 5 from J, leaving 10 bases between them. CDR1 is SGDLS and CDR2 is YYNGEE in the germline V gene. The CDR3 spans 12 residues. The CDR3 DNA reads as TGTGCCAGCACCACTTCTAAAGATACGCAGTATTTT. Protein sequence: CASTTSKDTQYF.

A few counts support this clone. CDR3 sequence reads: CASSQGEGGNQPQHF. The CDR3 region has the DNA TGCGCCAGCAGCCAAGGGGAGGGAGGTAATCAGCCCCAGCATTTT. This chain links TRBV4-1 with TRBJ1-5, with unresolved D. Germline loops: CDR1 MGHRA, CDR2 YSYEKL. The length of the CDR3 is 15 residues. Trimming pared 1 base from V and 4 bases from J, leaving 11 bases between.

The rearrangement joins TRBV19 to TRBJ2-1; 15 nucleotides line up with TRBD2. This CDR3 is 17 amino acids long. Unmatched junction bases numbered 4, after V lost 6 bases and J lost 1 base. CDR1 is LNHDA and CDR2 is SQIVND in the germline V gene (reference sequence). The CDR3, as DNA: TGTGCCAGTAGACGGGGACTAGCGGGGGGATCCTACAATGAGCAGTTCTTC. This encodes CASRRGLAGGSYNEQFF.

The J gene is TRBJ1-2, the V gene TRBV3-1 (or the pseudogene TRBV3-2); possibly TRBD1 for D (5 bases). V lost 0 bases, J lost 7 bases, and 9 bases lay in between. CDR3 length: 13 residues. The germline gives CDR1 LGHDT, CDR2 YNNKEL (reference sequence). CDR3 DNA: TGTGCCAGCAGCCAAGAGGGGCTAGGTGGCTACACCTTC. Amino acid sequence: CASSQEGLGGYTF.

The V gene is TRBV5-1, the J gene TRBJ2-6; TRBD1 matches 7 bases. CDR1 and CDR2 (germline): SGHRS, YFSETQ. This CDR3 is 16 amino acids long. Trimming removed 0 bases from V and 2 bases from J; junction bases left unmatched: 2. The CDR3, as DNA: TGCGCCAGCAGCTTGGCTACAGGGGCTGGGGCCAACGTCCTGACTTTC. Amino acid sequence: CASSLATGAGANVLTF.

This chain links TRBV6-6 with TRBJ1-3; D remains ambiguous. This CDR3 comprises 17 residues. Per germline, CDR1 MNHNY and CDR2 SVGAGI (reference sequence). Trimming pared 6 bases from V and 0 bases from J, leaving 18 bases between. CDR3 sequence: CASSRAGGPNSGNTIYF. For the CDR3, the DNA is TGTGCCAGCAGCCGAGCCGGCGGGCCGAACTCTGGAAACACCATATATTTT.

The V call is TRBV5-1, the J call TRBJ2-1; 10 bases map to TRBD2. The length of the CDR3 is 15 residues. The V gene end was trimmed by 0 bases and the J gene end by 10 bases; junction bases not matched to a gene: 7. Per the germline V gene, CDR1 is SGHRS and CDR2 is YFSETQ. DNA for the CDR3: TGCGCCAGCAGCTTGGCTAGCGGGGGTGTAGGAGAGCAGTTCTTC. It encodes CASSLASGGVGEQFF.

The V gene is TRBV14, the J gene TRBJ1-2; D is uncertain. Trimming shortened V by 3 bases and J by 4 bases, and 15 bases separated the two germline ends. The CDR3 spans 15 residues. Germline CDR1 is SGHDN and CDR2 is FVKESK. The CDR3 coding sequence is TGTGCCAGCAGCCATGCCGCCGGGATGAGCTATGGCTACACCTTC. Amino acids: CASSHAAGMSYGYTF.

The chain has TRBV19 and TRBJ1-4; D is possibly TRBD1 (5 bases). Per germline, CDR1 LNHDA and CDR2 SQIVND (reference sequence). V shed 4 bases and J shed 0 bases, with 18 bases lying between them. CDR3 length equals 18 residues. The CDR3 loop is CASSSPRGGRTTNEKLFF. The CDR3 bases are TGTGCCAGTAGTAGCCCGCGGGGGGGACGAACAACTAATGAAAAACTGTTTTTT.